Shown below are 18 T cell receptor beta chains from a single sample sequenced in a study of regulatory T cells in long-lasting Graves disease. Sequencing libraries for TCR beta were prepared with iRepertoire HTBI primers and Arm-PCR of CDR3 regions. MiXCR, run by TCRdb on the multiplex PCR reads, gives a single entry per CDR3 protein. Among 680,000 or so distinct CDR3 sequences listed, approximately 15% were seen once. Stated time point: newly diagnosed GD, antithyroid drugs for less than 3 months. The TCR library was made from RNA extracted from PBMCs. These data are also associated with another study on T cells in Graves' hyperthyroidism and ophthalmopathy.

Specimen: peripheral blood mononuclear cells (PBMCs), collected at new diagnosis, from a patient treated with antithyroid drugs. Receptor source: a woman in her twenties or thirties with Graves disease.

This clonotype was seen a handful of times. CDR3 sequence (DNA): TGTGCCAGTAGTAAGGGTTCAGGGGGCGTCAACGAGCAGTACTTC. This gives the protein CASSKGSGGVNEQYF. The gene calls are TRBV19 and TRBJ2-7; 8 nucleotides agree with TRBD1. J was trimmed by 5 bases and V by 4 bases; bases with no gene match: 10. Looked up from germline, CDR1 is LNHDA and CDR2 is SQIVND (reference sequence). The CDR3 loop spans 15 amino acids.

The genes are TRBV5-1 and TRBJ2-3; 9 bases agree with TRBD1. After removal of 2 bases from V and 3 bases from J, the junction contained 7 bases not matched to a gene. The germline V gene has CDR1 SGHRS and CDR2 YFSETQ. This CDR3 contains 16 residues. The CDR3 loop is CASSFPQGASTDTQYF. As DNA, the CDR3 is TGCGCCAGCAGCTTCCCACAGGGGGCTTCTACAGATACGCAGTATTTT.

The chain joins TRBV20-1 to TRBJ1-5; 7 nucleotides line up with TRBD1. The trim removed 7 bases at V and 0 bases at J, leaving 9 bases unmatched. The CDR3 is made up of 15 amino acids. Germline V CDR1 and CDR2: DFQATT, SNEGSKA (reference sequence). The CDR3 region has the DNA TGCAGTGGGGCGACTGGACAGGATAGCAATCAGCCCCAGCATTTT. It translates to CSGATGQDSNQPQHF.

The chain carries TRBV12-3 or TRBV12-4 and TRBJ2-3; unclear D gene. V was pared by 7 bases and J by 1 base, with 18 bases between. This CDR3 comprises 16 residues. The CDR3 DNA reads TGTGCCAGCACCGTGGGCAGTGGGGTGGGCACAGATACGCAGTATTTT. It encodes CASTVGSGVGTDTQYF.

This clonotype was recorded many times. Here the CDR3 reads CAWSVAGGWTEAFF. The DNA of the CDR3 is TGTGCCTGGAGTGTCGCAGGGGGATGGACTGAAGCTTTCTTT. J is TRBJ1-1 and V is TRBV30; 7 bases agree with TRBD1. The V segment lost 0 bases and the J segment 5 bases; nucleotides outside the gene matches: 6. The CDR3 totals 14 residues. The germline V gene encodes CDR1 GTSNPN and CDR2 SVGIG (reference sequence).

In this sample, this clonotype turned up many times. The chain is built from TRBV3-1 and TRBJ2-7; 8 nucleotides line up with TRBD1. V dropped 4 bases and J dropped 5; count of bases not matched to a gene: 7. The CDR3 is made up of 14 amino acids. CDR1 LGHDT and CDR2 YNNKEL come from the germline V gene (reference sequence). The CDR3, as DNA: TGTGCCAGCAGCCCCCGGGACAGGCTCCACGAGCAGTACTTC. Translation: CASSPRDRLHEQYF.

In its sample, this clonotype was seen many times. DNA for the CDR3: TGCGCCAGCAGCCAGGGACTCAAGAACACTGAAGCTTTCTTT. Protein: CASSQGLKNTEAFF. V usage is TRBV5-1 and J usage is TRBJ1-1; perhaps TRBD1 as D (5 bases). The ends were cut back, 4 bases at V and 1 base at J, with 11 bases in the middle. Germline CDR1 SGHRS, CDR2 YFSETQ. The CDR3 covers 14 residues.

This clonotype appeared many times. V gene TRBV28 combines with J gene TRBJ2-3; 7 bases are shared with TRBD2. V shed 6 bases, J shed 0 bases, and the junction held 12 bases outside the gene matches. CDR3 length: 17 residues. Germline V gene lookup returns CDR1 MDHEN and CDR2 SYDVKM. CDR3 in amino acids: CASRVFGGTTSTDTQYF. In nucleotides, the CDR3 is TGTGCCAGCAGGGTCTTCGGGGGGACGACTAGCACAGATACGCAGTATTTT.

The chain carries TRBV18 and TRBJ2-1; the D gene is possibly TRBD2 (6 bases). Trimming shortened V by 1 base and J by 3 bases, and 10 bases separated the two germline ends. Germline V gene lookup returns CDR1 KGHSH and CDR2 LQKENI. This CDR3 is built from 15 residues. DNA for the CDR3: TGTGCCAGCTCACCACTAGCGGACCTCTACAATGAGCAGTTCTTC. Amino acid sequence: CASSPLADLYNEQFF.

DNA for the CDR3: TGTGCCAGCAGCTCAGTAGGCTCCGGCTACACCTTC. Translated: CASSSVGSGYTF. The J gene is TRBJ1-2, the V gene TRBV11-1; D remains ambiguous. V was pared by 4 bases and J by 8 bases, with 11 bases between. CDR1 and CDR2 (germline): SGHAT, FQDESV (reference sequence). The CDR3 runs 12 residues.

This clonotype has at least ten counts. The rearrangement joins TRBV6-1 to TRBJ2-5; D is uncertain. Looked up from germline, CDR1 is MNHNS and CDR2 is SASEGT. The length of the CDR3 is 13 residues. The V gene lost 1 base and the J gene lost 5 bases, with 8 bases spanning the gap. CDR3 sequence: CASSEVPGETQYF. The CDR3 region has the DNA TGTGCCAGCAGTGAAGTCCCGGGCGAGACCCAGTACTTC.

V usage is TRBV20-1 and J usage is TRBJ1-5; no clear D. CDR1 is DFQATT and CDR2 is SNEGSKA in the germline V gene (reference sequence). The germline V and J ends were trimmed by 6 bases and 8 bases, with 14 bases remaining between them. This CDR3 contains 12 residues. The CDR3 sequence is CSAQTWREPQHF. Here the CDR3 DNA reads TGCAGTGCGCAGACTTGGAGGGAGCCCCAGCATTTT.

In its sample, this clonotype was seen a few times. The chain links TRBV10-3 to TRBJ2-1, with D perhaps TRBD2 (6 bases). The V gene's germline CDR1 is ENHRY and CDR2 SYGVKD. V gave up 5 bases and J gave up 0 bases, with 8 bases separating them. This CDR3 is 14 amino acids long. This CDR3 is CAISRGYSYNEQFF. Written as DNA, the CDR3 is TGTGCCATCAGTCGGGGGTACTCCTACAATGAGCAGTTCTTC.

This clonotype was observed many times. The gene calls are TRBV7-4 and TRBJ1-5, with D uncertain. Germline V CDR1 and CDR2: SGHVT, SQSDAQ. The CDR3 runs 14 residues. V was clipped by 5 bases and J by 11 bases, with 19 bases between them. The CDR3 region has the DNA TGTGCCAGCAGCCCCCCCCCAGGCCGGATGGCCCAGCATTTT. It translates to CASSPPPGRMAQHF.

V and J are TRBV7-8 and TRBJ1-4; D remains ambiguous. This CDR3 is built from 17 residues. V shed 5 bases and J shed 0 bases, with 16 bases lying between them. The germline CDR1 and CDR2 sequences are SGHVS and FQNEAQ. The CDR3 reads CASSTLEAAATNEKLFF. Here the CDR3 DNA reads TGTGCCAGCAGCACCCTCGAGGCAGCTGCAACTAATGAAAAACTGTTTTTT.

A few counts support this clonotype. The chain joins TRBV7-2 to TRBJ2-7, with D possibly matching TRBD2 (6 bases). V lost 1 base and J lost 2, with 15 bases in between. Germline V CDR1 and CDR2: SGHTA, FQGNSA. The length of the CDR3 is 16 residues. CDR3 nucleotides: TGTGCCAGCAGCTTAGTATCCGGGGGAGGAACCTACGAGCAGTACTTC. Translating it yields CASSLVSGGGTYEQYF.

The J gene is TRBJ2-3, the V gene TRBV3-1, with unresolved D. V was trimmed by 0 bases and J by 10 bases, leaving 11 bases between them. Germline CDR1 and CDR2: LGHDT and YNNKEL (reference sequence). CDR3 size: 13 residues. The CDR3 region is CASSQDLIGAQYF. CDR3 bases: TGTGCCAGCAGCCAAGATCTGATCGGTGCGCAGTATTTT.

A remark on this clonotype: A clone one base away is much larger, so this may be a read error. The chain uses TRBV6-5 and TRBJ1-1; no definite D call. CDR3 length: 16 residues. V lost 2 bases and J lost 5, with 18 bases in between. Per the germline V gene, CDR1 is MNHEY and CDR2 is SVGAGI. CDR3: CASSYRRSLLVTEAFF. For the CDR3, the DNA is TGTGCCAGCAGTTACCGCAGGTCTCTGTTGGTGACTGAAGCTTTCTTT.